This is a list of T cell receptor beta chains from one sample in a study of blood T cell repertoires in COVID-19. Clones were read by immunoSEQ multiplex PCR, and TCRdb kept only the in-frame ones, dropping some. The table lists about 160,000 clones, 80% of them singletons. Sequencing was performed on PBMCs or T cells enriched from blood (not recorded which). The receptor source for this set is a woman aged 60 to 75 who had recovered from COVID-19. The CDR3 runs from the conserved cysteine through the conserved F or W.

V gene	J gene	CDR3 protein
TRBV5-5	TRBJ2-1	CASSLVAGRYNEQFF
TRBV15	TRBJ1-5	CATSSDLWGQHNQPQHF
TRBV20-1	TRBJ2-3	CSASDSGGGGDTQYF
TRBV5-1	TRBJ2-7	CASSPGQGAYEQYF
TRBV27	TRBJ1-5	CASSFSGQGSNQPQHF
TRBV5-1	TRBJ2-5	CASSFGDRDKETQYF
TRBV11-2	TRBJ1-3	CASREIFSGNTIYF
TRBV21-1	TRBJ1-3	CASSKSAGGLRNTIYF
TRBV15	TRBJ2-3	CATSRRSGGHTDTQYF
TRBV29-1	TRBJ1-1	CSVPTGSTEAFF
TRBV15	TRBJ1-2	CATSRAGRGYGYTF
TRBV5-1	TRBJ1-2	CASSFLTGDYGYTF
TRBV19	TRBJ1-5	CASSTRGTVNQPQHF
TRBV6-1	TRBJ1-5	CASSETGGSQPQHF
TRBV7-8	TRBJ2-1	CASITSRGSSYNEQFF
TRBV20-1	TRBJ2-5	CSASDQLAGTQYF
TRBV5-8	TRBJ1-2	CASRRGNYGYTF
TRBV19	TRBJ2-3	CASSMTSGGDTDTQYF
TRBV19	TRBJ2-5	CASSDLGTSGGFETQYF
TRBV7-2	TRBJ1-2	CASSPTGGWSYGYTF
TRBV2	TRBJ1-1	CASSGQMNTEAFF
TRBV6-1	TRBJ2-2	CASSETRSGELFF
TRBV27	TRBJ1-4	CASRTGGGKLFF
TRBV5-1	TRBJ1-1	CASSFSGAGTEAFF
TRBV3-1/TRBV3-2	TRBJ2-2	CASSQALLAIRNTGELFF
TRBV7-9	TRBJ1-1	CASSFRGSNTEAFF
TRBV24-1	TRBJ2-5	CATSDLTQGGETQYF
TRBV4-2	TRBJ2-1	CASSQVLAGGSLDEQFF
TRBV30	TRBJ1-1	CAWDHEGVTEAFF
TRBV15	TRBJ2-5	CATSREHSYQETQYF
TRBV19	TRBJ1-1	CASSTDRKLNTEAFF
TRBV4-1	TRBJ1-6	CASSQDGGAWSPLHF
TRBV27	TRBJ2-7	CASGKDRGSYEQYF
TRBV11-2	TRBJ1-1	CASSLPGQNTEAFF
TRBV5-4	TRBJ2-5	CASSEGLAGVQETQYF
TRBV2	TRBJ1-4	CASGQGNEKLFF
TRBV6-5	TRBJ1-4	CASSLGQGGYEKLFF
TRBV6-5	TRBJ1-1	CASKNRDRGISEAFF
TRBV7-2	TRBJ2-1	CASRLAGGVYNEQFF
TRBV7-2	TRBJ2-2	CASSLDGDRVYTGELFF
TRBV25-1	TRBJ2-2	CASSGTAFTGELFF
TRBV11-2	TRBJ1-6	CASSAGQGLNSPLHF
TRBV10-3	TRBJ2-1	CAISEPGLAGGGEQFF
TRBV9	TRBJ2-5	CASSVETSQETQYF
TRBV2	TRBJ1-2	CASSSRQGGYGYTF
TRBV4-1	TRBJ2-3	CASSRPPRESTDTQYF
TRBV27	TRBJ2-7	CASSLQGGGEQYF
TRBV10-1	TRBJ2-1	CASSESRSGGAGEQFF
TRBV5-4	TRBJ1-4	CASSPAANEKLFF
TRBV6-5	TRBJ2-7	CASSKGQGLYEQYF
TRBV5-5	TRBJ2-5	CASSLVIAGQETQYF
TRBV30	TRBJ1-2	CAWSAGAGYGYTF
TRBV10-2	TRBJ1-1	CASRDRGRTEAFF
TRBV6-5	TRBJ1-5	CASVTGRYSNQPQHF
TRBV19	TRBJ1-5	CASSNAWTGGYSNQPQHF
TRBV28	TRBJ2-4	CASSSDRVNIQYF
TRBV2	TRBJ2-1	CASSVTGINEQFF
TRBV29-1	TRBJ1-1	CSGSRAGNTEAFF
TRBV30	TRBJ1-4	CAWRSQGKGEKLFF
TRBV3-1/TRBV3-2	TRBJ2-5	CASSQVFSTSGKETQYF